The sequence of this TCR beta chain was determined in a study of metastatic and nonmetastatic thyroid tumors. About the research overall: Malignant thyroid and benign thyroid patients provided blood and tumor or nodule tissue whose repertoires were compared. Study results and caveats: Patients with malignant thyroid tumors reportedly had significantly higher TCR beta diversity than those with benign nodules, in blood and tumor.

Germline V gene data show CDR1 as LNHDA and CDR2 as SQIVND (reference sequence). CDR3 size: 16 residues. With 2 bases removed from V and 0 bases from J, the gap between germline ends came to 14 bases. Patients were all untreated before their thyroid surgery. Original processing methods: Researchers built a distant-metastasis classifier for papillary thyroid cancer that drew on CDR3 differences across clinicopathological groups. MiXCR reprocessed the PCR reads for TCRdb. The V and J calls were determined by TCRdb, not by the authors. Of about 12,000 clones in the sample, 12% are singletons; the top ten hold about 31%. The sample holds many counts of this clone. What it recognizes is unknown.

The clonotype comes from a female donor with papillary thyroid cancer or a benign thyroid nodule (not recorded which). Some clones in this sample may be carry-over from other donors' samples. The sequenced sample consisted of blood. V gene TRBV19 combines with J gene TRBJ2-7; D tentatively reads TRBD1 or TRBD2 (5 bases each). CDR3 in amino acids: CASSITGVGPSYEQYF. CDR3 DNA: TGTGCCAGTAGTATAACTGGGGTGGGACCCTCCTACGAGCAGTACTTC.